Following are 32 T cell receptor beta chains from one sample sequenced in a study of blood T cell repertoires in COVID-19. Assay: immunoSEQ multiplex PCR; the TCRdb copy retains only in-frame clones and omits some. Of about 70,000 clones listed, approximately 88% are singletons. Sequencing input: peripheral blood. The receptors were sampled from a woman at least 80 years old with acute or convalescent COVID-19.

The chain couples TRBV5-4 to TRBJ1-1; D call uncertain. Germline lookup yields CDR1 SGHNT and CDR2 YYREEE (reference sequence). Trimming took 4 bases from V and 1 from J, leaving 17 bases between them. The CDR3 covers 16 residues. CDR3 sequence (DNA): TGTGCCAGCAGCCAAGCCCCAGGACGGGGGAACACTGAAGCTTTCTTT. It specifies CASSQAPGRGNTEAFF. Drawing the rest from reference TRBV5-4 and TRBJ1-1, the complete variable domain is ETGVTQSPTHLIKTRGQQVTLRCSSQSGHNTVSWYQQALGQGPQFIFQYYREEENGRGNFPPRFSGLQFPNYSSELNVNALELDDSALYLCASSQAPGRGNTEAFFGQGTRLTVV.

This chain connects TRBV7-2 to TRBJ2-3; D possibly corresponds to TRBD1 (6 bases). V was pared by 5 bases and J by 4 bases, with 13 bases between. The CDR3 is 14 amino acids. CDR1 is SGHTA and CDR2 is FQGNSA in the germline V gene. The CDR3 nucleotides are TGTGCCAGCAGCACTCAGGGGATGGCAGATACGCAGTATTTT. The encoded protein is CASSTQGMADTQYF. The entire variable domain, with the rest obtained from reference TRBV7-2 and TRBJ2-3, is as follows: GAGVSQSPSNKVTEKGKDVELRCDPISGHTALYWYRQSLGQGLEFLIYFQGNSAPDKSGLPSDRFSAERTGGSVSTLTIQRTQQEDSAVYLCASSTQGMADTQYFGPGTRLTVL.

This chain links TRBV28 with TRBJ2-5; 8 bases map to TRBD1. CDR1 and CDR2 (germline): MDHEN, SYDVKM. V shed 3 bases and J 4 bases; nucleotides not matched to a gene: 4. The CDR3 runs to 14 residues. CDR3 protein: CASSFTGGRETQYF. The DNA for the CDR3 is TGTGCCAGCAGTTTTACAGGGGGAAGAGAGACCCAGTACTTC.

This clone was seen once. V and J are TRBV6-5 and TRBJ2-7, with D perhaps matching TRBD2 (5 bases). The CDR3 runs 14 residues. Per germline, CDR1 MNHEY and CDR2 SVGAGI. V gave up 6 bases and J gave up 2 bases, with 14 bases separating them. This CDR3 reads CASRRVDSPYEQYF. For the CDR3, the DNA is TGTGCCAGCAGACGAGTGGACTCCCCCTACGAGCAGTACTTC.

This clone occurred once. CDR3 sequence: CASSPMGQGTGELFF. DNA of the CDR3: TGTGCCAGCAGCCCCATGGGGCAGGGCACCGGGGAGCTGTTTTTT. The rearrangement joins TRBV4-2 to TRBJ2-2; D may be TRBD1 (5 bases). Trimming took off 4 bases at V and 4 bases at J, with 13 bases between the two ends. CDR1 is LGHNA and CDR2 is YNFKEQ in the germline V gene. The CDR3 runs to 15 residues.

The gene calls are TRBV30 and TRBJ1-1; D is possibly TRBD1 (5 bases). V lost 2 bases and J lost 1, with 8 bases in between. Germline V gene sequence: CDR1 GTSNPN, CDR2 SVGIG (reference sequence). The CDR3 is 13 amino acids. The CDR3, as DNA: TGTGCCTGGAGTCCTCAGGGGAACACTGAAGCTTTCTTT. Residues: CAWSPQGNTEAFF.

The chain employs TRBV28 and TRBJ1-2, with TRBD1 identical over 7 bases. The CDR3 runs to 13 residues. Germline assignment: CDR1 MDHEN and CDR2 SYDVKM. Germline trimming cut 4 bases from V and 8 bases from J; bases unmatched to any gene: 7. The DNA of the CDR3 is TGTGCCAGCAGTTCGGACAGGCTGCGAGGCTACACCTTC. Translated, it gives CASSSDRLRGYTF.

This clone showed up just once. The chain carries TRBV3-1 (or the pseudogene TRBV3-2) and TRBJ1-2; 8 bases fit TRBD1. Per the germline V gene, CDR1 is LGHDT and CDR2 is YNNKEL (reference sequence). This CDR3 region has 13 residues. The ends lost 3 bases at V and 8 bases at J; junction bases unmatched: 5. The CDR3 sequence is CASSQNPGGGYTF. As DNA, the CDR3 is TGTGCCAGCAGCCAGAACCCAGGGGGCGGCTACACCTTC.

The chain uses TRBV5-4 and TRBJ2-2; TRBD2 matches at 11 bases. Germline CDR1 and CDR2: SGHNT and YYREEE (reference sequence). The CDR3 spans 17 residues. The trim removed 4 bases at V and 1 base at J, leaving 6 bases unmatched. CDR3 residues: CASSPRTSGRNTGELFF. As DNA, the CDR3 is TGTGCCAGCAGCCCCCGGACTAGCGGGCGGAACACCGGGGAGCTGTTTTTT.

The V gene is TRBV9, the J gene TRBJ1-3; tentative D call: TRBD1 (6 bases). The germline gives CDR1 SGDLS, CDR2 YYNGEE. Trimming removed 0 bases from V and 3 bases from J, with 10 bases in between. CDR3 size: 15 residues. CDR3 amino acids: CASSVEGGNGNTIYF. CDR3 sequence (DNA): TGTGCCAGCAGCGTAGAAGGGGGAAATGGAAACACCATATATTTT. Together with reference TRBV9 and TRBJ1-3, the CDR3 gives the full variable domain: DSGVTQTPKHLITATGQRVTLRCSPRSGDLSVYWYQQSLDQGLQFLIQYYNGEERAKGNILERFSAQQFPDLHSELNLSSLELGDSALYFCASSVEGGNGNTIYFGEGSWLTVV.

J is TRBJ2-7 and V is TRBV7-9, with D uncertain. V lost 1 base and J lost 3, with 13 bases in between. The CDR3 is made up of 15 amino acids. Germline values: CDR1 SEHNR, CDR2 FQNEAQ (reference sequence). The CDR3 loop reads CASSLESGRIYEQYF. CDR3 DNA sequence: TGTGCCAGCAGCTTAGAATCTGGCAGAATCTACGAGCAGTACTTC.

The CDR3, as DNA: TGTGCCAGCAGCAAAGCGCAGGCGGCCCCAGCTAGCGGAGGGAACACCGGGGAGCTGTTTTTT. Protein product: CASSKAQAAPASGGNTGELFF. The rearrangement links TRBV21-1 to TRBJ2-2; the D call of TRBD2 is as the table states it, not checked on the DNA. TRBV21-1 is classified as a pseudogene. The CDR3 spans 21 residues.

V is TRBV5-6 and J is TRBJ2-3, with 9 bases fitting TRBD1. Germline V gene sequence: CDR1 SGHDT, CDR2 YYEEEE. The CDR3 loop spans 16 amino acids. J gave up 2 bases and V 2 bases, and 6 bases lay outside the gene matches. Here the CDR3 DNA reads TGTGCCAGCAGCTTTACGGGACAGGGATACACAGATACGCAGTATTTT. Its translation is CASSFTGQGYTDTQYF.

This rearrangement joins TRBV6-5 to TRBJ2-3; 7 nucleotides match TRBD2. J gave up 3 bases and V 7 bases, and 10 bases lay outside the gene matches. The CDR3 totals 15 residues. CDR1 is MNHEY and CDR2 is SVGAGI in the germline V gene. CDR3 bases: TGTGCCAGCAACTTGGGCGGGAGACTGACAGATACGCAGTATTTT. It is translated as CASNLGGRLTDTQYF.

The V gene is TRBV7-3, the J gene TRBJ2-2; a possible D gene is TRBD2 (6 bases). V lost 5 bases and J lost 13, with 17 bases in between. This CDR3 contains 13 residues. CDR1 and CDR2 (germline): SGHTA, FQGTGA. The DNA of the CDR3 is TGTGCCAGCAGCACCGCAGCGGAGGGTGTGCTGTTTTTT. This gives the protein CASSTAAEGVLFF. The full variable domain, completed using reference TRBV7-3 and TRBJ2-2, is GAGVSQTPSNKVTEKGKYVELRCDPISGHTALYWYRQSLGQGPEFLIYFQGTGAADDSGLPNDRFFAVRPEGSVSTLKIQRTERGDSAVYLCASSTAAEGVLFFGEGSRLTVL.

This chain links TRBV2 with TRBJ1-5; D ambiguous. V lost 6 bases and J lost 2, with 11 bases in between. Germline CDR1 and CDR2: SNHLY and FYNNEI. The CDR3 extends over 14 amino acids. CDR3 sequence: CASSAVMGNQPQHF. The CDR3 coding sequence is TGTGCCAGCAGCGCAGTGATGGGCAATCAGCCCCAGCATTTT. The full variable domain, completed using reference TRBV2 and TRBJ1-5, is EPEVTQTPSHQVTQMGQEVILRCVPISNHLYFYWYRQILGQKVEFLVSFYNNEISEKSEIFDDQFSVERPDGSNFTLKIRSTKLEDSAMYFCASSAVMGNQPQHFGDGTRLSIL.

This clone was seen only a few times. The J gene is TRBJ1-1, the V gene TRBV30; D uncertain. V was pared by 2 bases and J by 3 bases, with 7 bases between. There are 12 residues in the CDR3. From germline, CDR1 is GTSNPN and CDR2 SVGIG (reference sequence). This CDR3 is CAWSPGYTEAFF. Here the CDR3 DNA reads TGTGCCTGGAGTCCGGGGTACACTGAAGCTTTCTTT.

The rearrangement uses TRBV5-1 and TRBJ2-3, with 10 bases fitting TRBD1. The germline V gene has CDR1 SGHRS and CDR2 YFSETQ. This CDR3 contains 16 residues. V lost 3 bases, J lost 3 bases, and 7 bases stayed unmatched. Written as DNA, the CDR3 is TGCGCCAGCAGCTCGGGACAGGGGATAGGAACAGATACGCAGTATTTT. It translates to CASSSGQGIGTDTQYF.

This clone has just a few counts. This chain uses TRBV2 with TRBJ2-7, with 10 positions matching TRBD2. The length of the CDR3 is 15 residues. Germline-derived CDR1 and CDR2 are SNHLY and FYNNEI. V lost 3 bases to trimming and J lost 2 bases; unmatched junction nucleotides: 4. CDR3 sequence: CASSEEAGGPYEQYF. In nucleotides, the CDR3 is TGTGCCAGCAGTGAGGAAGCGGGAGGGCCCTACGAGCAGTACTTC. The entire variable domain, with the rest obtained from reference TRBV2 and TRBJ2-7, is as follows: EPEVTQTPSHQVTQMGQEVILRCVPISNHLYFYWYRQILGQKVEFLVSFYNNEISEKSEIFDDQFSVERPDGSNFTLKIRSTKLEDSAMYFCASSEEAGGPYEQYFGPGTRLTVT.

This chain links TRBV1 with TRBJ1-5; the tabulated D call, TRBD1, remains unverified against the DNA. TRBV1 is marked as a pseudogene. CDR3 length: 18 amino acids. DNA for the CDR3: TGCACCAGCAGCCATACGGGACAGGGGGTTTATAGCAATCAGCCCCAGCATTTT. This encodes CTSSHTGQGVYSNQPQHF.

This clone was seen a single time. This chain uses TRBV6-5 with TRBJ2-5; a weak D match, TRBD2 (5 bases). This CDR3 comprises 14 residues. Germline V gives CDR1 MNHEY, CDR2 SVGAGI. Trimming removed 6 bases at V and 2 bases at J, with 13 bases between. This chain's CDR3 is CASRPGGLQETQYF. For the CDR3, the DNA is TGTGCCAGCAGACCAGGTGGACTGCAAGAGACCCAGTACTTC.

CDR3 region: CASSQHASQETQYF. CDR3 nucleotide sequence: TGTGCCAGCAGCCAACACGCTAGCCAAGAGACCCAGTACTTC. V gene TRBV3-1 (or the pseudogene TRBV3-2) combines with J gene TRBJ2-5; D is unresolved. The CDR3 covers 14 residues. The germline CDR1 and CDR2 sequences are LGHDT and YNNKEL (reference sequence). Trimming removed 2 bases at V and 1 base at J, with 8 bases between.

The CDR3 is CSVGGRTEAFF. For the CDR3, the DNA is TGCAGCGTTGGAGGGAGAACTGAAGCTTTCTTT. This rearrangement joins TRBV29-1 to TRBJ1-1, with unresolved D. Deletions cut 4 bases from V and 5 bases from J, with 8 bases between. Germline lookup yields CDR1 SQVTM and CDR2 ANQGSEA. The CDR3 extends over 11 amino acids. Looking up the rest from reference TRBV29-1 and TRBJ1-1 gives the full variable domain: SAVISQKPSRDICQRGTSLTIQCQVDSQVTMMFWYRQQPGQSLTLIATANQGSEATYESGFVIDKFPISRPNLTFSTLTVSNMSPEDSSIYLCSVGGRTEAFFGQGTRLTVV.

The J gene is TRBJ2-3, the V gene TRBV5-4, with TRBD2 matching 8 bases. CDR1 is SGHNT, CDR2 YYREEE, per germline (reference sequence). With 2 bases clipped from V and 0 bases from J, the junction kept 5 bases outside the gene matches. This CDR3 is 16 amino acids long. In DNA form, the CDR3 reads TGTGCCAGCAGCTTACTAGCGGTCAAAAGCACAGATACGCAGTATTTT. It translates to CASSLLAVKSTDTQYF.

The V and J genes are TRBV5-1 and TRBJ2-5; perhaps TRBD2 as D (6 bases). With 7 bases removed from V and 4 bases from J, the gap between germline ends came to 17 bases. CDR3 size: 14 residues. CDR1 is SGHRS and CDR2 is YFSETQ in the germline V gene. The CDR3 DNA follows: TGCGCCAGCGCGGAGGGGACTGGGGGAGAGACCCAGTACTTC. It specifies CASAEGTGGETQYF. The whole variable domain, remainder taken from reference TRBV5-1 and TRBJ2-5, is KAGVTQTPRYLIKTRGQQVTLSCSPISGHRSVSWYQQTPGQGLQFLFEYFSETQRNKGNFPGRFSGRQFSNSRSEMNVSTLELGDSALYLCASAEGTGGETQYFGPGTRLLVL.

The CDR3 protein is CASSTQGALRDTQYF. For the CDR3, the DNA is TGTGCCAGCAGCACGCAGGGGGCGCTCAGAGATACGCAGTATTTT. J is TRBJ2-3 and V is TRBV7-6; 8 nucleotides line up with TRBD1. V shed 5 bases and J 5 bases; nucleotides not matched to a gene: 9. The CDR3 is 15 amino acids. The germline V gene has CDR1 SGHVS and CDR2 FNYEAQ.

The chain combines TRBV5-1 with TRBJ2-7; 7 bases fit TRBD1. This CDR3 spans 16 amino acids. The J segment lost 3 bases and the V segment lost 2 bases, leaving 11 bases of the junction unmatched. Germline CDR1 is SGHRS and CDR2 is YFSETQ. This CDR3 reads CASSLGTALLDYEQYF. The CDR3 DNA sequence: TGCGCCAGCAGCTTAGGGACAGCACTCCTCGACTACGAGCAGTACTTC.

This clone showed up just once. The chain is built from TRBV9 and TRBJ2-2; TRBD2 matches 10 bases. Germline V gene data show CDR1 as SGDLS and CDR2 as YYNGEE. This CDR3 comprises 17 residues. Germline trimming cut 0 bases from V and 0 bases from J; bases unmatched to any gene: 2. CDR3 bases: TGTGCCAGCAGCGTAGGGCTAGCGGGAGCGAACACCGGGGAGCTGTTTTTT. Its translation is CASSVGLAGANTGELFF.

The V and J genes are TRBV27 and TRBJ1-2; D is uncertain. CDR3 size: 13 residues. The V end was cut by 7 bases, the J end by 1 base, with 10 bases between. Germline lookup yields CDR1 MNHEY and CDR2 SMNVEV (reference sequence). The CDR3 is CASMPANNYGYTF. Here the CDR3 DNA reads TGTGCCAGCATGCCCGCTAATAACTATGGCTACACCTTC.

The chain uses TRBV18 and TRBJ1-2, with D possibly being TRBD1 (6 bases). Germline CDR1 reads KGHSH; CDR2 reads LQKENI. The CDR3 length is 13 residues. Deletions cut 3 bases from V and 8 bases from J, with 13 bases between. The CDR3 nucleotides read TGTGCCAGCTCACCGGTCAGGGGCTGGGGCTACACCTTC. Protein sequence: CASSPVRGWGYTF.

The chain recombines TRBV14 with TRBJ2-1; D unresolved. Germline CDR1 SGHDN, CDR2 FVKESK. V lost 7 bases and J lost 9, with 16 bases in between. The CDR3 contains 13 residues. CDR3 sequence reads: CASTDLMSGEQFF. The CDR3 coding sequence is TGTGCCAGCACCGATCTGATGAGTGGTGAGCAGTTCTTC.

The chain recombines TRBV28 with TRBJ1-1; D gene unclear. The CDR3 totals 15 residues. Trimming removed 6 bases from V and 7 bases from J, with 21 bases in between. Germline CDR1 MDHEN, CDR2 SYDVKM. The CDR3 nucleotides read TGTGCCAGCAGCCCCGCTCGGGGAGGATACCTTGAAGCTTTCTTT. It specifies CASSPARGGYLEAFF.